This TCR beta chain was recovered during a study of radiation and T cells in renal cell carcinoma. Points from the study as a whole: In blood, top tumor clones expanded by 2 weeks, shrinking by 4.

V dropped 2 bases and J dropped 1 base, with 17 bases sitting between them. This CDR3 spans 17 amino acids. Germline V gives CDR1 SGHTA, CDR2 FQGNSA. Time point indicated: blood 4 weeks post-SBRT, at nephrectomy. Noted treatment: 15 Gy SBRT to primary tumor, nephrectomy 4 weeks later. After SBRT, blood was collected at 2 and 4 weeks, plus baseline. Repertoires were generated with immunoSEQ multiplex PCR, while TCRdb's copy carries only in-frame clones and drops some. This sample yields about 78,000 clones, of which 80% to 90% are seen a single time; 4.5% to 7% belongs to the top ten. Regarding this clone: As yet, its antigen is unknown.

The sequence came from a woman aged 65 to 85 with renal cell carcinoma. V is TRBV7-2 and J is TRBJ1-2; D is possibly TRBD1 (6 bases). Sequencing was performed on blood, taken from a patient whose treatment included radiotherapy and nephrectomy. CDR3 amino acids: CASSLPGTIINNYGYTF. CDR3 bases: TGTGCCAGCAGCTTACCGGGGACAATAATCAATAACTATGGCTACACCTTC.